This T cell receptor (beta chain) was captured in a study of shared clonotypes between healthy human individuals. Study-level points and caveats: Relative to clonotypes present in all four donors, those not shared had lower generation probabilities.

The deep-level immunoSEQ assay was used. Profiling relied on immunoSEQ multiplex PCR, and the TCRdb table lists in-frame clones only, not all of them. Among approximately 500,000 clones, 90% to 96% were seen once, and the ten largest hold about 0.064%. Per the germline V gene, CDR1 is LGHNA and CDR2 is YNFKEQ. CDR3 length: 13 residues. V shed 1 base, J shed 14 bases, and the junction held 10 bases outside the gene matches. On this clone: Its antigen is undetermined.

Participating donors were healthy, HIV-negative adults free of recent acute infections or vaccinations. Specimen: naive CD4+ T cells sorted from blood. Subset reported: CD45RA+ positively selected. V and J are TRBV4-2 and TRBJ1-2; 7 nucleotides agree with TRBD1. The clonotype originates from a woman aged 30 to 39 in good health. CDR3 in DNA: TGTGCCAGCAGCCAAGGGGACAGAGGACAAGGAACCTTC. Protein product: CASSQGDRGQGTF.